The next 24 T cell receptor beta chains were all read from a single sample in a study of lymphopenia after photon versus proton radiotherapy. Sequencing was performed with immunoSEQ multiplex PCR; in TCRdb, only in-frame clones are kept and a portion is missing. The top ten clones hold 4% to 5% of a sample with about 160,000 clones, 70% to 90% of them seen once. Sample: peripheral blood, taken from a patient treated with photon-based radiotherapy. These receptor sequences come from a man aged 50-60 years with gastric cancer.

The V call is TRBV19, the J call TRBJ2-2; D gene ambiguous. The V end lost 1 base, the J end lost 8 bases, and 8 bases lay between the germline ends. CDR1 and CDR2 (germline): LNHDA, SQIVND (reference sequence). This CDR3 contains 13 residues. The CDR3 DNA reads TGTGCCAGTAGTATAGGCGGAACGGGGGAGCTGTTTTTT. It yields the protein CASSIGGTGELFF.

This clone was picked up one time. The chain links TRBV29-1 to TRBJ1-1; the D is unclear. CDR3 size: 10 residues. From germline, CDR1 is SQVTM and CDR2 ANQGSEA. The V and J ends lost 4 bases and 8 bases respectively, with 8 bases between them. This CDR3 reads CSVGTVEAFF. CDR3 DNA sequence: TGCAGCGTTGGGACGGTCGAAGCTTTCTTT. The variable domain in full, with the rest retrieved from reference TRBV29-1 and TRBJ1-1, is SAVISQKPSRDICQRGTSLTIQCQVDSQVTMMFWYRQQPGQSLTLIATANQGSEATYESGFVIDKFPISRPNLTFSTLTVSNMSPEDSSIYLCSVGTVEAFFGQGTRLTVV.

CDR3 sequence: CASSLGQEGFYEQYF. The CDR3, as DNA: TGTGCCAGCAGCTTAGGGCAGGAGGGGTTCTACGAGCAGTACTTC. This chain joins TRBV11-1 and TRBJ2-7; D possibly corresponds to TRBD2 (6 bases). With 1 base removed from V and 3 bases from J, the gap between germline ends came to 13 bases. The CDR3 is made up of 15 amino acids. Germline V gene lookup returns CDR1 SGHAT and CDR2 FQDESV (reference sequence).

The V call is TRBV30, the J call TRBJ1-5; D is possibly TRBD1 (5 bases). The germline V gene encodes CDR1 GTSNPN and CDR2 SVGIG (reference sequence). The CDR3 extends over 14 amino acids. Trimming shortened V by 2 bases and J by 3 bases, and 11 bases separated the two germline ends. CDR3 residues: CAWSSSGDNQPQHF. The CDR3 DNA follows: TGTGCCTGGAGTTCTTCGGGGGACAATCAGCCCCAGCATTTT. The full variable domain, in which reference TRBV30 and TRBJ1-5 provide the parts outside the CDR3, is SQTIHQWPATLVQPVGSPLSLECTVEGTSNPNLYWYRQAAGRGLQLLFYSVGIGQISSEVPQNLSASRPQDRQFILSSKKLLLSDSGFYLCAWSSSGDNQPQHFGDGTRLSIL.

The gene calls are TRBV27 and TRBJ2-7, with D possibly being TRBD1 (6 bases). The ends were cut back, 3 bases at V and 4 bases at J, with 16 bases in the middle. Germline V CDR1 and CDR2: MNHEY, SMNVEV (reference sequence). CDR3 length: 15 amino acids. Here the CDR3 reads CASSLLAGQFYEQYF. The CDR3 nucleotides read TGTGCCAGCAGTTTGCTAGCCGGACAGTTTTACGAGCAGTACTTC.

This rearrangement joins TRBV27 to TRBJ1-2; 8 nucleotides align to TRBD1. V was pared by 4 bases and J by 5 bases, with 6 bases of the junction left unmatched. Germline CDR1 and CDR2: MNHEY and SMNVEV (reference sequence). The CDR3 spans 14 residues. As DNA, the CDR3 is TGTGCCAGCAGTTCCCAGGGGGCAGGGTATGGCTACACCTTC. Translation: CASSSQGAGYGYTF.

The chain has TRBV7-2 and TRBJ2-1; no clear D gene. Looked up from germline, CDR1 is SGHTA and CDR2 is FQGNSA. Trimming removed 6 bases at V and 0 bases at J, with 15 bases between. The CDR3 contains 16 residues. CDR3 protein: CASRPKVWDSYNEQFF. In DNA form, the CDR3 reads TGTGCCAGCAGACCGAAAGTTTGGGACTCCTACAATGAGCAGTTCTTC.

This chain uses TRBV5-1 with TRBJ2-7; TRBD2 might be the D (5 bases). V lost 0 bases and J lost 3, with 10 bases in between. Germline V gene data show CDR1 as SGHRS and CDR2 as YFSETQ. This CDR3 is built from 14 residues. The CDR3 loop reads CASSLEASRYEQYF. CDR3 coding DNA: TGCGCCAGCAGCTTGGAGGCTAGCCGCTACGAGCAGTACTTC.

The CDR3 DNA is TGTGCCAGCAGCTTTGGGACAGGGAATGAAAAACTGTTTTTT. The encoded protein is CASSFGTGNEKLFF. The genes are TRBV7-9 and TRBJ1-4; the match to TRBD1 covers 9 bases. Germline CDR1 is SEHNR and CDR2 is FQNEAQ (reference sequence). This CDR3 has 14 amino acids. V gave up 3 bases and J gave up 5 bases; unmatched junction bases: 1.

CDR3 amino acids: CASTSGNEQFF. CDR3 sequence (DNA): TGTGCCAGCACGTCCGGGAATGAGCAGTTCTTC. This rearrangement joins TRBV6-5 to TRBJ2-1; D ambiguous. The CDR3 is made up of 11 amino acids. Per the germline V gene, CDR1 is MNHEY and CDR2 is SVGAGI. Trimming removed 7 bases from V and 7 bases from J, with 8 bases in between.

V gene TRBV2 combines with J gene TRBJ2-3; no reliable D call. In germline, CDR1 is SNHLY, CDR2 FYNNEI. This CDR3 spans 12 amino acids. V was shortened by 7 bases and J by 6 bases, with 11 bases between the two germline ends. The CDR3, as DNA: TGTGCCAGCACCAACCTCAGGGATACGCAGTATTTT. Amino acids: CASTNLRDTQYF.

This chain connects TRBV6-1 to TRBJ1-5; D remains ambiguous. V lost 9 bases, J lost 8 bases, and 17 bases lay in between. Germline V gene sequence: CDR1 MNHNS, CDR2 SASEGT. This CDR3 spans 13 amino acids. DNA of the CDR3: TGTGCCAGTGAAAGATCAGCCCGGGAGCCCCAGCATTTT. Encoded protein: CASERSAREPQHF.

The CDR3 region is CASSPVRFGYTF. In nucleotides, the CDR3 is TGTGCCAGCTCACCCGTTCGTTTTGGCTACACCTTC. The chain uses TRBV18 and TRBJ1-2; D is unclear. Per the germline V gene, CDR1 is KGHSH and CDR2 is LQKENI. The CDR3 extends over 12 amino acids. V lost 3 bases and J lost 7, with 9 bases in between.

This rearrangement joins TRBV15 to TRBJ2-3; 8 bases are a match to TRBD2. The V segment lost 0 bases and the J segment 5 bases; nucleotides outside the gene matches: 7. From germline, CDR1 is LNHNV and CDR2 YYDKDF (reference sequence). This CDR3 has 16 amino acids. The CDR3 DNA follows: TGTGCCACCAGCAGAGATATGTCGGGAGGGAGAGATACGCAGTATTTT. This translates into CATSRDMSGGRDTQYF.

The chain uses TRBV5-4 and TRBJ2-5; 11 nucleotides line up with TRBD1. Germline CDR1 and CDR2: SGHNT and YYREEE (reference sequence). There are 15 residues in the CDR3. V shed 1 base and J 5 bases; nucleotides not matched to a gene: 4. The CDR3 DNA follows: TGTGCCAGCAGCTTGAAGGACAGGGGGCCGGAGACCCAGTACTTC. Translating it yields CASSLKDRGPETQYF.

The chain combines TRBV5-1 with TRBJ2-7, with unresolved D. The V end was cut by 4 bases, the J end by 1 base, with 21 bases between. Germline V CDR1 and CDR2: SGHRS, YFSETQ. The CDR3 is made up of 17 amino acids. CDR3 nucleotides: TGCGCCAGCAGCCCGCTGTCCCCAGGCTTCATGTCCTACGAGCAGTACTTC. The encoded protein is CASSPLSPGFMSYEQYF.

The chain carries TRBV5-4 and TRBJ1-5; D is possibly TRBD1 (5 bases). The CDR3 runs 13 residues. Trimming took off 4 bases at V and 5 bases at J, with 10 bases between the two ends. Germline values: CDR1 SGHNT, CDR2 YYREEE (reference sequence). The CDR3 region has the DNA TGTGCCAGCAGCGGCGGGGGGGATCAGCCCCAGCATTTT. It specifies CASSGGGDQPQHF.

V is TRBV6-6 and J is TRBJ2-7; 7 bases are a match to TRBD1. J gave up 0 bases and V 5 bases, and 1 base lay outside the gene matches. Germline lookup yields CDR1 MNHNY and CDR2 SVGAGI (reference sequence). CDR3 length: 13 residues. Here the CDR3 DNA reads TGTGCCAGCAGTGGACAGGACTCCTACGAGCAGTACTTC. Translated: CASSGQDSYEQYF.

The chain recombines TRBV30 with TRBJ2-7; D possibly corresponds to TRBD1 (6 bases). Germline CDR1 GTSNPN, CDR2 SVGIG (reference sequence). This CDR3 region has 13 residues. Between the trimmed V and J ends, which lost 4 bases and 1 base, there was a span of 11 bases. This CDR3 is CAWNRDRSYEQYF. The CDR3 DNA reads TGTGCCTGGAATCGAGACAGGTCCTACGAGCAGTACTTC.

This clone was seen once. This chain joins TRBV1 and TRBJ2-5; TRBD2 is taken as the D call from the table, unchecked against the DNA. TRBV1 has pseudogene status. The CDR3 has 17 residues. CDR3 DNA: TGCACCAGCAGCCACCCGCGGGGCGGGCAGACAGAAGAGACCCAGTACTTC. Translating it yields CTSSHPRGGQTEETQYF.

V gene TRBV28 combines with J gene TRBJ2-3; possibly TRBD2 for D (5 bases). Germline assignment: CDR1 MDHEN and CDR2 SYDVKM. CDR3 length: 16 residues. With 5 bases removed from V and 2 bases from J, the gap between germline ends came to 17 bases. The CDR3 nucleotides read TGTGCCAGCAGTCCGACTGTGGGTCGGGACACAGATACGCAGTATTTT. Its translation is CASSPTVGRDTDTQYF.

This clone was recorded only once. This chain joins TRBV21-1 and TRBJ1-2. TRBV21-1 is a known pseudogene. The CDR3 totals 14 residues. The CDR3 nucleotides are TGTGCCAGCAGCAAAGGGTTTCTGGACTATGGCTACACCTTC. It yields the protein CASSKGFLDYGYTF.

This clone was seen a single time. The chain is built from TRBV5-5 and TRBJ2-3; D not resolved. The V gene's germline CDR1 is SGHKS and CDR2 YYEKEE (reference sequence). The CDR3 loop spans 14 amino acids. Trimming removed 3 bases at V and 2 bases at J, with 10 bases between. CDR3 residues: CASSSDTFTDTQYF. The CDR3 nucleotides are TGTGCCAGCAGCTCTGACACCTTCACAGATACGCAGTATTTT.

The chain employs TRBV4-2 and TRBJ2-7; 13 bases align to TRBD2. The J segment lost 0 bases and the V segment lost 3 bases, leaving 2 bases of the junction unmatched. The length of the CDR3 is 16 residues. Germline V gene data show CDR1 as LGHNA and CDR2 as YNFKEQ. CDR3 nucleotide sequence: TGTGCCAGCAGCCACGGGACTAGCGGGATCTCCTACGAGCAGTACTTC. Protein: CASSHGTSGISYEQYF.